The table lists the clone carrying this T cell receptor (beta chain) with many counts. Its antigen is still unknown. Germline-derived CDR1 and CDR2 are SGHTA and FQGNSA. Germline trimming cut 5 bases from V and 7 bases from J; bases unmatched to any gene: 12. CDR3 size: 17 residues. The source of the sample is a study of T-cell memory formation after mild COVID-19. As for the study in general: Clusters of TCRs were largely donor specific. Findings of the study overall: Within pre-infection memory, some responding clones were found, suggesting cross-reactive memory joined. CD4+ contracting clones were found mainly in CM and EM, and CD8+ ones in EMRA.

In TCRdb, the 5' RACE reads were re-called with MiXCR into one record per CDR3 protein. The data show 55,000 to 70,000 distinct CDR3 sequences, with 25% to 35% seen just once and 35% to 45% held by the top ten. Material for sequencing was PBMCs or a T cell subset sorted from them (not recorded which). The origin of this receptor is a man younger than 35 who had mild COVID-19 (a few samples of this study predate the infection). Cell type and time point are not known. The J gene is TRBJ2-1, the V gene TRBV7-2; 12 positions match TRBD2. Written as DNA, the CDR3 is TGTGCCAGCAGCCTAATCCCTAGCGGGGGGGCCAAGAATGAGCAGTTCTTC. It specifies CASSLIPSGGAKNEQFF.